These 15 T cell receptor beta chains were all obtained from the same sample, sequenced in a study of blood T cells in healthy people across ages. A second PCR of about 7 to 12 cycles used a sample-barcoded 5' primer and a J-beta primer mix. TCRdb fed the 5' RACE reads into MiXCR, producing one record per CDR3 protein. The sample records about 1.6 million distinct CDR3 sequences, roughly 32% being singletons. Input material: blood. These receptors were taken from a woman aged 25-40 years in good health.

The J gene is TRBJ2-3, the V gene TRBV20-1; no firm D call. Trimming shortened V by 0 bases and J by 1 base, and 8 bases separated the two germline ends. The CDR3 is 14 amino acids. CDR1 DFQATT and CDR2 SNEGSKA come from the germline V gene (reference sequence). The CDR3 nucleotides are TGCAGTGCTAGAGACGGCTACGGCACAGATACGCAGTATTTT. Translated: CSARDGYGTDTQYF.

Note on this clonotype: A read error is likely, as this CDR3 ends without the conserved phenylalanine or tryptophan. This chain connects TRBV15 to TRBJ2-1; tentative D call: TRBD2 (7 bases). CDR3 length: 16 amino acids. Trimming took 1 base from V and 7 from J, leaving 17 bases between them. The V gene's germline CDR1 is LNHNV and CDR2 YYDKDF (reference sequence). CDR3: CATSRAREGVRNEQFS. As DNA, the CDR3 is TGTGCCACCAGCAGAGCTAGGGAGGGGGTTAGAAATGAGCAGTTCTCC.

The chain is built from TRBV20-1 and TRBJ1-1; D unresolved. CDR3 length: 17 residues. From germline, CDR1 is DFQATT and CDR2 SNEGSKA (reference sequence). Trimming stripped 0 bases from V and 0 bases from J, with 17 bases between. CDR3 sequence reads: CSARDRIAGGMNTEAFF. The DNA of the CDR3 is TGCAGTGCTAGAGATAGGATAGCAGGAGGAATGAACACTGAAGCTTTCTTT.

The chain recombines TRBV2 with TRBJ1-6; 7 nucleotides match TRBD1. Germline CDR1 and CDR2: SNHLY and FYNNEI. With 4 bases clipped from V and 3 bases from J, the junction kept 6 bases outside the gene matches. This CDR3 spans 16 amino acids. The CDR3 bases are TGTGCCAGCAGTGCGGGGACAGATTTCTATAATTCACCCCTCCACTTT. Its translation is CASSAGTDFYNSPLHF.

This clonotype was counted a few times. The V and J genes are TRBV5-6 and TRBJ2-7, with D maybe TRBD1 (6 bases). The CDR3 contains 13 residues. V was pared by 4 bases and J by 6 bases, with 14 bases between. Germline lookup yields CDR1 SGHDT and CDR2 YYEEEE. In DNA, the CDR3 is TGTGCCAGCAGCGCCCAAGGGGGAGCCGAGCAGTACTTC. This sequence encodes CASSAQGGAEQYF.

The chain joins TRBV13 to TRBJ2-3; D call uncertain. Germline CDR1 is PRHDT and CDR2 is FYEKMQ (reference sequence). Trimming shortened V by 3 bases and J by 2 bases, and 9 bases separated the two germline ends. This CDR3 comprises 14 residues. The CDR3 nucleotides read TGTGCCAGCAGCTTCAGGCGGCTCACAGATACGCAGTATTTT. This translates into CASSFRRLTDTQYF.

To note about this clonotype: The junction differs from germline at one of its ends, possibly a read error. The chain joins TRBV4-2 to TRBJ2-1; D call uncertain. Germline CDR1 is LGHNA and CDR2 is YNFKEQ. CDR3 length: 15 residues. The CDR3 sequence is CACKDSSHSYNAQFF. The CDR3 DNA reads TGTGCCTGTAAAGATAGTAGCCATTCCTACAATGCGCAGTTCTTC.

This chain links TRBV18 with TRBJ2-3; 7 bases line up with TRBD2. The CDR3 consists of 15 residues. Germline values: CDR1 KGHSH, CDR2 LQKENI. The V gene end was trimmed by 5 bases and the J gene end by 1 base; junction bases not matched to a gene: 6. CDR3 in amino acids: CASSTSTSGTDTQYF. CDR3 nucleotide sequence: TGTGCCAGCTCAACCAGCACTAGCGGCACAGATACGCAGTATTTT.

The chain links TRBV27 to TRBJ1-4, with 7 bases aligning to TRBD1. Germline V CDR1 and CDR2: MNHEY, SMNVEV (reference sequence). The CDR3 has 16 residues. The V and J ends lost 6 bases and 7 bases, in that order; junction bases with no gene match: 14. The CDR3: CASSTRTGGSVEKLFF. The CDR3 nucleotides read TGTGCCAGCAGCACCCGGACAGGTGGGAGTGTTGAAAAACTGTTTTTT.

This clonotype was counted only a few times. This chain links TRBV7-9 with TRBJ1-2; 11 bases match TRBD1. CDR1 and CDR2 from the germline V gene are SEHNR and FQNEAQ (reference sequence). The CDR3 has 15 residues. The J segment lost 8 bases and the V segment lost 0 bases, leaving 5 bases of the junction unmatched. The CDR3 bases are TGTGCCAGCAGCTTAGCGTGGACAGGGGGCGTAGGCTACACCTTC. As protein: CASSLAWTGGVGYTF.

This chain connects TRBV2 to TRBJ1-2; D uncertain. Germline values: CDR1 SNHLY, CDR2 FYNNEI. This CDR3 has 14 residues. Trimming stripped 6 bases from V and 2 bases from J, with 13 bases between. The CDR3 is CASRGDTENYGYTF. In nucleotides, the CDR3 is TGTGCCAGCAGGGGAGATACAGAGAACTATGGCTACACCTTC. The full variable domain, in which reference TRBV2 and TRBJ1-2 provide the parts outside the CDR3, is EPEVTQTPSHQVTQMGQEVILRCVPISNHLYFYWYRQILGQKVEFLVSFYNNEISEKSEIFDDQFSVERPDGSNFTLKIRSTKLEDSAMYFCASRGDTENYGYTFGSGTRLTVV.

This clonotype occurred a few times. This sequence joins TRBV6-1 and TRBJ2-7; 11 bases fit TRBD2. Trimming at V came to 2 bases and at J to 2 bases, leaving 2 bases not matched to a gene. Germline assignment: CDR1 MNHNS and CDR2 SASEGT. The CDR3 loop spans 15 amino acids. The CDR3 region has the DNA TGTGCCAGCAGTGAAACGGGACTAGCGGCCTACGAGCAGTACTTC. Translation: CASSETGLAAYEQYF.

This clonotype appeared many times. V is TRBV10-3 and J is TRBJ2-3; D gene uncertain. This CDR3 spans 11 amino acids. Germline CDR1 ENHRY, CDR2 SYGVKD. V was cut by 3 bases and J by 6 bases, with 4 bases left in between. The CDR3 loop reads CAISEADTQYF. The CDR3 nucleotides read TGTGCCATCAGTGAAGCGGATACGCAGTATTTT.

The V gene is TRBV4-1, the J gene TRBJ1-5; D possibly corresponds to TRBD1 (5 bases). The ends were cut back, 5 bases at V and 2 bases at J, with 16 bases in the middle. The CDR3 sequence is 16 residues long. Germline V gives CDR1 MGHRA, CDR2 YSYEKL. CDR3 sequence reads: CASSGGLTRGNQPQHF. In nucleotides, the CDR3 is TGCGCCAGCAGCGGCGGGCTTACCAGGGGCAATCAGCCCCAGCATTTT.

This clonotype turned up a few times. This chain connects TRBV20-1 to TRBJ2-4, with 10 positions matching TRBD2. TRBJ2-7 explains the end of the DNA better; the J call may be wrong. The CDR3 has 15 residues. Looked up from germline, CDR1 is DFQATT and CDR2 is SNEGSKA (reference sequence). Here the CDR3 DNA reads TGCAGTGTGATTGCTAGCGGGAGTTCCGGGTACGAGCAGTACTTC. Translated: CSVIASGSSGYEQYF.